The next 30 T cell receptor beta chains were all read from a single sample in a study of control samples from healthy donors and cancer patients. Profiled with immunoSEQ multiplex PCR; TCRdb holds only in-frame clones, not every one. The sample holds 150,000 to 200,000 clones, just under 95% seen once. Sequences were obtained from blood. All receptors derive from a young man in good health.

This sequence joins TRBV5-1 and TRBJ1-2, with unresolved D. Per the germline V gene, CDR1 is SGHRS and CDR2 is YFSETQ. V lost 0 bases to trimming and J lost 8 bases, with 17 bases between them. The CDR3 is made up of 15 amino acids. The CDR3 region has the DNA TGCGCCAGCAGCTTGGATCCCCGGGCCTTGCTGGGCTACACCTTC. Amino acids: CASSLDPRALLGYTF.

V usage is TRBV28 and J usage is TRBJ2-1, with D perhaps given as TRBD1 or TRBD2 (6 bases each). This CDR3 is built from 14 residues. The germline V gene encodes CDR1 MDHEN and CDR2 SYDVKM. Trimming took 2 bases from V and 8 from J, leaving 13 bases between them. The CDR3 DNA follows: TGTGCCAGCAGTTTAAGTTTAAGGGGGGATGAGCAGTTCTTC. Translating it yields CASSLSLRGDEQFF.

The chain joins TRBV4-2 to TRBJ1-4, with D unclear. The CDR3 loop spans 14 amino acids. Trimming left V 4 bases short and J 0 bases short, with 6 bases between. Germline V gene lookup returns CDR1 LGHNA and CDR2 YNFKEQ. The CDR3 coding sequence is TGTGCCAGCAGCCCGGTTTCAACTAATGAAAAACTGTTTTTT. It is translated as CASSPVSTNEKLFF.

DNA of the CDR3: TGTGCCAGCAGCCAGACCTTCACGGGGCCTGGAAACACCATATATTTT. Translated, it gives CASSQTFTGPGNTIYF. The rearrangement uses TRBV3-1 (or the pseudogene TRBV3-2) and TRBJ1-3; D perhaps matches TRBD1 (5 bases). Trimming cost V 3 bases and J 2 bases, with 14 bases left between them. The germline CDR1 and CDR2 sequences are LGHDT and YNNKEL (reference sequence). The CDR3 has 16 amino acids.

The chain is built from TRBV6-5 and TRBJ2-1, with a possible D match to TRBD1 (6 bases). In germline, CDR1 is MNHEY, CDR2 SVGAGI. This CDR3 comprises 13 residues. Trimming pared 7 bases from V and 3 bases from J, leaving 10 bases between. Here the CDR3 reads CASNTDSYNEQFF. The CDR3 nucleotides are TGTGCCAGCAACACGGACAGCTACAATGAGCAGTTCTTC.

The genes are TRBV9 and TRBJ1-4, with D perhaps matching TRBD1 (5 bases). Trimming cost V 0 bases and J 8 bases, with 14 bases left between them. CDR3 size: 15 residues. Germline CDR1 SGDLS, CDR2 YYNGEE. CDR3 sequence: CASSVGNTGGEKLFF. The CDR3 DNA follows: TGTGCCAGCAGCGTAGGAAACACGGGGGGAGAAAAACTGTTTTTT.

This rearrangement joins TRBV24-1 to TRBJ2-1; 12 bases match TRBD2. V lost 4 bases to trimming and J lost 6 bases; unmatched junction nucleotides: 9. Germline V CDR1 and CDR2: KGHDR, SFDVKD. The CDR3 extends over 17 amino acids. The CDR3 nucleotides are TGTGCCACCAGTGACTACCCACTAGCGGGGGGCCGCAATGAGCAGTTCTTC. This gives the protein CATSDYPLAGGRNEQFF.

This clone was observed a single time. The J gene is TRBJ2-7, the V gene TRBV5-6; D is unclear. Trimming took off 0 bases at V and 0 bases at J, with 10 bases between the two ends. The CDR3 totals 15 residues. Germline lookup yields CDR1 SGHDT and CDR2 YYEEEE. CDR3 nucleotide sequence: TGTGCCAGCAGCTTGGCCCGATACGACTCCTACGAGCAGTACTTC. Amino acids: CASSLARYDSYEQYF.

This clone occurred once. The V and J genes are TRBV7-2 and TRBJ2-1; D may correspond to TRBD1 or TRBD2 (5 bases each). The germline CDR1 and CDR2 sequences are SGHTA and FQGNSA. The CDR3 is made up of 16 amino acids. Trimming left V 5 bases short and J 0 bases short, with 14 bases between. The CDR3 reads CASSPGATSSYNEQFF. The CDR3, as DNA: TGTGCCAGCAGCCCCGGGGCTACGAGCTCCTACAATGAGCAGTTCTTC.

The chain uses TRBV5-1 and TRBJ2-7; 9 nucleotides align to TRBD1. The CDR3 is made up of 14 amino acids. CDR1 is SGHRS, CDR2 YFSETQ, per germline. Trimming at V came to 2 bases and at J to 2 bases, leaving 2 bases not matched to a gene. CDR3 DNA sequence: TGCGCCAGCAGCTTTCGGACAGGGGCCTACGAGCAGTACTTC. Translated, it gives CASSFRTGAYEQYF.

The chain is built from TRBV5-1 and TRBJ2-1, with 11 positions matching TRBD2. The CDR3 is made up of 15 amino acids. V was clipped by 4 bases and J by 9 bases; unmatched bases: 9. CDR1 and CDR2 (germline): SGHRS, YFSETQ. The CDR3 DNA sequence: TGCGCCAGCAGCATGACTAGCGGGGTATCTAGTGAGCAGTTCTTC. It yields the protein CASSMTSGVSSEQFF.

This rearrangement joins TRBV7-3 to TRBJ1-2; D ambiguous. This CDR3 is built from 17 residues. From germline, CDR1 is SGHTA and CDR2 FQGTGA. V was clipped by 4 bases and J by 7 bases, with 25 bases between them. Here the CDR3 reads CASSSEVGRAGVGGYTF. The CDR3 DNA is TGTGCCAGCAGCTCCGAGGTCGGACGGGCAGGAGTTGGTGGCTACACCTTC.

V usage is TRBV5-4 and J usage is TRBJ2-7; 8 positions agree with TRBD1. The trim removed 2 bases at V and 0 bases at J, leaving 7 bases unmatched. There are 16 residues in the CDR3. From germline, CDR1 is SGHNT and CDR2 YYREEE (reference sequence). The chain's CDR3 is CASSLGQGTISYEQYF. The DNA of the CDR3 is TGTGCCAGCAGCTTAGGACAGGGAACCATCTCCTACGAGCAGTACTTC.

The chain employs TRBV1 and TRBJ2-3; the D segment call TRBD2 is taken from the table without a DNA check. TRBV1 is a known pseudogene. This CDR3 comprises 17 residues. The CDR3 protein is CTSSLKLSPFFTDTQYF. The CDR3 nucleotides read TGCACCAGCAGCCTAAAACTGAGTCCCTTTTTTACAGATACGCAGTATTTT.

V and J are TRBV19 and TRBJ2-7; D uncertain. This CDR3 has 14 amino acids. Germline V gene lookup returns CDR1 LNHDA and CDR2 SQIVND (reference sequence). Trimming cost V 3 bases and J 2 bases, with 11 bases left between them. CDR3 loop: CASSMGLSPYEQYF. CDR3 DNA: TGTGCCAGTAGTATGGGCCTGTCTCCCTACGAGCAGTACTTC.

This sequence joins TRBV19 and TRBJ2-1, with TRBD1 matching 11 bases. Germline CDR1 reads LNHDA; CDR2 reads SQIVND (reference sequence). The V gene end was trimmed by 3 bases and the J gene end by 6 bases; junction bases not matched to a gene: 1. CDR3 length equals 14 residues. CDR3 in amino acids: CASSMGQGVNEQFF. CDR3 in DNA: TGTGCCAGTAGTATGGGACAGGGGGTCAATGAGCAGTTCTTC.

Note on this clone: The same CDR3 can be traced to other DNA sequences in this sample. The V call is TRBV5-1, the J call TRBJ1-1; D is unresolved. The CDR3 runs 13 residues. Germline V CDR1 and CDR2: SGHRS, YFSETQ. V lost 3 bases and J 1 base, leaving 7 bases between the germline ends. This CDR3 is CASSSTGNTEAFF. CDR3 bases: TGCGCCAGCAGCTCCACGGGGAACACTGAAGCTTTCTTT.

J is TRBJ2-5 and V is TRBV30, with 8 nucleotides matching TRBD1. The CDR3 has 12 amino acids. The V and J ends lost 8 bases and 5 bases, in that order; junction bases with no gene match: 7. CDR1 and CDR2 from the germline V gene are GTSNPN and SVGIG (reference sequence). CDR3 in DNA: TGTGCCCGTGGACAGGGAAGGGAGACCCAGTACTTC. Residues: CARGQGRETQYF.

In this sample, this clone turned up a few times. V usage is TRBV10-1 and J usage is TRBJ1-6; D remains unclear. The CDR3 extends over 13 amino acids. V gave up 3 bases and J gave up 5 bases, with 5 bases separating them. Germline V gives CDR1 WNHNN, CDR2 SYGVQD (reference sequence). Written as DNA, the CDR3 is TGCGCCAGCAGTGAAAAGAATAATTCACCCCTCCACTTT. Translation gives CASSEKNNSPLHF.

The chain couples TRBV10-1 to TRBJ2-3; no firm D call. V lost 0 bases to trimming and J lost 3 bases, with 4 bases between them. Germline V gene data show CDR1 as WNHNN and CDR2 as SYGVQD (reference sequence). The CDR3 totals 13 residues. The CDR3 DNA is TGCGCCAGCAGTGAGTCGCTTACAGATACGCAGTATTTT. Encoded protein: CASSESLTDTQYF.

The rearrangement uses TRBV11-2 and TRBJ1-2, with D unresolved. The CDR3 contains 15 residues. Germline V gives CDR1 SGHAT, CDR2 FQNNGV. Trimming shortened V by 8 bases and J by 2 bases, and 18 bases separated the two germline ends. The CDR3 coding sequence is TGTGCCAGCCAAAAACGAGCTCATGGGAACTATGGCTACACCTTC. This gives the protein CASQKRAHGNYGYTF.

J is TRBJ2-2 and V is TRBV7-3; D gene uncertain. CDR1 is SGHTA and CDR2 is FQGTGA in the germline V gene. Trimming cost V 1 base and J 5 bases, with 8 bases left between them. The CDR3 is made up of 14 amino acids. This CDR3 is CASSLIPGTGELFF. The CDR3 DNA sequence: TGTGCCAGCAGCTTAATCCCCGGGACCGGGGAGCTGTTTTTT.

The rearrangement uses TRBV19 and TRBJ2-7, with TRBD1 matching over 7 bases. Losses at the gene ends were 5 bases for V and 7 bases for J; bases not matched to a gene: 8. This CDR3 comprises 13 residues. CDR1 and CDR2 from the germline V gene are LNHDA and SQIVND (reference sequence). The CDR3 loop reads CASSAQTGMEQYF. The CDR3 coding sequence is TGTGCCAGTAGTGCCCAGACAGGGATGGAGCAGTACTTC.

The V call is TRBV6-1, the J call TRBJ2-7; 7 positions agree with TRBD2. After removal of 2 bases from V and 0 bases from J, the junction contained 10 bases not matched to a gene. The CDR3 has 17 amino acids. Germline CDR1 MNHNS, CDR2 SASEGT. Written as DNA, the CDR3 is TGTGCCAGCAGTGAAATTTTCGGTGGCGGGAGCTCCTACGAGCAGTACTTC. Protein product: CASSEIFGGGSSYEQYF.

This clone was seen once. This chain links TRBV10-2 with TRBJ1-1; D is undetermined. V lost 6 bases and J lost 5, with 7 bases in between. The germline gives CDR1 WSHSY, CDR2 SAAADI. The CDR3 loop spans 11 amino acids. The CDR3 protein is CASSKGTEAFF. The CDR3, as DNA: TGCGCCAGCAGCAAAGGGACTGAAGCTTTCTTT.

The rearrangement uses TRBV5-1 and TRBJ2-7; D may be TRBD2 (6 bases). The germline V and J ends were trimmed by 8 bases and 0 bases, with 15 bases remaining between them. This CDR3 has 14 residues. CDR1 and CDR2 (germline): SGHRS, YFSETQ. For the CDR3, the DNA is TGCGCCAGTCGCTCGTACGGGAGCTCCTACGAGCAGTACTTC. Protein sequence: CASRSYGSSYEQYF.

V and J are TRBV6-1 and TRBJ2-1; D may match TRBD1 or TRBD2 (5 bases each). Germline V gives CDR1 MNHNS, CDR2 SASEGT. V lost 1 base and J lost 2, with 9 bases in between. The CDR3 is 15 amino acids. The CDR3 DNA is TGTGCCAGCAGTGAAGAAGGGACGGCCTACAATGAGCAGTTCTTC. Encoded protein: CASSEEGTAYNEQFF.

This chain connects TRBV5-4 to TRBJ1-1, with TRBD1 identical over 7 bases. The CDR3 totals 16 residues. V dropped 4 bases and J dropped 1; count of bases not matched to a gene: 10. Looked up from germline, CDR1 is SGHNT and CDR2 is YYREEE (reference sequence). The CDR3 loop is CASSPTGQAANTEAFF. In DNA form, the CDR3 reads TGTGCCAGCAGCCCGACCGGACAGGCGGCGAACACTGAAGCTTTCTTT.

In nucleotides, the CDR3 is TGCGCCAGCAGCCCCAACGACAGACCAGCTTCACCCCTCCACTTT. Translated, it gives CASSPNDRPASPLHF. The chain combines TRBV5-1 with TRBJ1-6, with D possibly TRBD1 on 5 matching bases. Germline-derived CDR1 and CDR2 are SGHRS and YFSETQ. CDR3 size: 15 residues. Trimming took 4 bases from V and 9 from J, leaving 17 bases between them.

J is TRBJ2-7 and V is TRBV24-1; TRBD1 or TRBD2 may be the D gene (5 bases each). The germline gives CDR1 KGHDR, CDR2 SFDVKD. The V and J ends lost 3 bases and 0 bases respectively, with 14 bases between them. This CDR3 is built from 16 residues. As DNA, the CDR3 is TGTGCCACCAGTGATGCGGGTGGGGCAGACTCCTACGAGCAGTACTTC. It specifies CATSDAGGADSYEQYF.